The entry that follows covers one T cell receptor beta chain sequence. Sequenced by immunoSEQ multiplex PCR; TCRdb stores in-frame clones only, minus some. The sample consists of over 95,000 clones, 85% to 90% of them appearing once. The data belong to a study of blood T cell repertoires in COVID-19. Trimming pared 3 bases from V and 3 bases from J, leaving 11 bases between. Germline lookup yields CDR1 LNHDA and CDR2 SQIVND (reference sequence). The length of the CDR3 is 14 residues. This receptor was identified in a human donor with acute or convalescent COVID-19. The donor label of this sample is uncertain. The source material was peripheral blood. This chain joins TRBV19 and TRBJ1-1; possibly TRBD1 for D (5 bases). Written as DNA, the CDR3 is TGTGCCAGTAGTATCCAGGGAAGGCACACTGAAGCTTTCTTT. Residues: CASSIQGRHTEAFF.